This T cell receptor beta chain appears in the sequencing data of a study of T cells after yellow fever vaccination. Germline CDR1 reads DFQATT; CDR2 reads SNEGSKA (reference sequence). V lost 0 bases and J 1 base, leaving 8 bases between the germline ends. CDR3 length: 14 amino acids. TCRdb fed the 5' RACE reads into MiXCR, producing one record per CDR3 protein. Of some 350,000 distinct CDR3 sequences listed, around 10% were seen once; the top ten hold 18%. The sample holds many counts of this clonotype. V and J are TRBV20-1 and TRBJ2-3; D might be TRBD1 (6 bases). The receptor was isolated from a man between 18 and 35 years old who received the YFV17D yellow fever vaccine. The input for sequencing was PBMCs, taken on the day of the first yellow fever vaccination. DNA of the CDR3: TGCAGTGCTAGAGAAGGGGGTCGCACAGATACGCAGTATTTT. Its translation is CSAREGGRTDTQYF.